This TCR beta chain emerged from a study of T-cell reconstitution after alpha-beta-depleted transplantation in children. Trimming removed 4 bases from V and 3 bases from J, with 10 bases in between. CDR3 length equals 13 residues. CDR1 is SQVTM and CDR2 is ANQGSEA in the germline V gene. Preparing the TCRbeta library involved the use of unique molecular identifiers. TCRdb re-derived calls from the PCR reads in MiXCR, one entry per CDR3 protein. Of about 150,000 distinct CDR3 sequences listed, roughly 10% were seen once; the top ten hold roughly 13%. This clonotype was counted many times. Its antigen remains unidentified. Whole-study results and caveats: The origin of high day-60 TCRbeta diversity in some patients lay in surviving recipient T cells and thymic progenitors. At around two months after transplant, the alpha-beta T cells were reportedly derived from several hundred expanded clones that came from non-depleted graft cells. Newly made T cells mostly supplied T-cell counts and diversity one year after transplant.

This clonotype was obtained from a boy between 2 and 10 years old with acute myeloid leukemia, due to receive a stem cell transplant. The chain joins TRBV29-1 to TRBJ1-5, with D possibly being TRBD1 (5 bases). The starting material was PBMCs, obtained before TCRalphabeta/CD19-depleted stem cell transplant. As DNA, the CDR3 is TGCAGCGTTGTGGGGGAGCCCAATCAGCCCCAGCATTTT. This translates into CSVVGEPNQPQHF. The full variable domain, its missing parts supplied by reference TRBV29-1 and TRBJ1-5, is SAVISQKPSRDICQRGTSLTIQCQVDSQVTMMFWYRQQPGQSLTLIATANQGSEATYESGFVIDKFPISRPNLTFSTLTVSNMSPEDSSIYLCSVVGEPNQPQHFGDGTRLSIL.